This T cell receptor beta chain originates from a study of T-cell memory formation after mild COVID-19 (dated by TCRdb to the early 2020s). About the investigation overall: TCR sequence clusters from the two donors were largely donor specific. In a couple of donors, T-cell clones that expanded and contracted after mild COVID-19 were tracked by sequencing TCRalpha and TCRbeta repertoires over time. Two young, previously healthy adult volunteers, one female and one male, were included in the cohort.

From cysteine to phenylalanine, the CDR3 is 16 amino acids long. This entry keeps only the CDR3 DNA: 48 bases, framed from base 1. CDR1 and CDR2 are read off the germline V gene (reference sequence) as SEHNR and FQNEAQ. Germline trimming amounts to 5 bases on V and 6 bases on J, with 12 as the count of junction bases outside the gene matches. This clonotype was counted only a few times. It has no known antigen specificity. Base qualities are not provided; no much larger clone lies one nucleotide away. Ficoll-Paque density gradient centrifugation was the method used to isolate PBMCs. The sequencing machine was an Illumina NovaSeq 6000. Using 5'RACE with constant-segment primers, TCRalpha and TCRbeta cDNA libraries were constructed, with sample barcodes and unique molecular identifiers added in the process. Trizol reagent was used to extract RNA from every sample. The libraries were amplified in two PCR steps, and the second step added a second sample barcode and Illumina TruSeq adapters. Libraries were sequenced on an Illumina NovaSeq with 2 x 150 bp paired-end reads. Processing in the source paper ran as follows. Demultiplexing of reads and collapsing into UMI-guided consensus sequences were performed with migec v1.2.7. Using mixcr v2.1.11, the UMI consensuses were aligned to TRA and TRB V and J templates and assembled into clonotypes. A clonotype was counted as expanded or contracted only when both edgeR and NoisET called the clonotype significant, with the noise models trained on biological replicates. For edgeR calls, a false discovery rate-adjusted p below 0.01 and a log2 fold-change threshold of 1 were applied. As an exploratory analysis of dynamics, max-normalized trajectories of the 1000 most abundant clonotypes were examined by PCA with hierarchical clustering. The CD4 or CD8 phenotype of responding clones was assigned using the separately sequenced CD4+ and CD8+ repertoires. The raw public reads went through TCRdb reprocessing: fastp at Q25, MiXCR clone calling, in-frame beta chains kept. Each entry merges the rows of one CDR3 protein and shows their most common DNA and genes. TCRdb, rather than the study authors, made the V and J calls. The sample includes 300,000 to 350,000 distinct CDR3 sequences, with roughly an eighth observed a single time. Roughly a fifth of the sample comes from the top ten.

What the work shows at the level of the full study, not this receptor alone: Clones that contracted from day 15 to 85 showed balanced CD4/CD8 phenotypes, whereas a second wave of clones that expanded from day 15 to 37 leaned towards CD4+. Contracting CD4+ clones appeared mostly in the CM and EM memory subsets, whereas CD8+ clones were enriched in EMRA. SARS-CoV-2 specificity of the second-wave clones peaking on day 37 was not confirmed. The study included only a couple of mild cases, and larger cohorts that include severe cases with pre-infection samples were judged to be necessary. The detection of some responding clones in pre-infection memory suggests that pre-existing cross-reactive memory T cells joined the SARS-CoV-2 response.

The chain links TRBV7-9 with TRBJ1-4; TRBD1 agrees with 7 junctional bases. This TCR was recovered from a man younger than 35 who had mild COVID-19 (a few samples of this study predate the infection). The sample titles of this study are shuffled in the database, so cell type and time point are left out; the donor was told from shared clones. The sample consisted of PBMCs or a T cell subset sorted from them (not recorded which). The DNA sequence is given as TGTGCCAGCAGCCTCAACCCCAGGGGGTATGATGAAAAACTGTTTTTT. This sequence encodes CASSLNPRGYDEKLFF.